This T cell receptor (beta chain) was sequenced during a study of blood T cells in healthy people across ages. General study findings and limits: As age increased, TCR beta diversity per million T cells fell in a roughly linear fashion.

Germline V lookup: CDR1 SGHVS, CDR2 FNYEAQ. The trim removed 5 bases at V and 12 bases at J, leaving 10 bases unmatched. The CDR3 sequence is 14 residues long. Peripheral blood, about 9.4 milliliters per donor, was collected. A second PCR of 7 to 11 cycles used a sample-barcoded 5' primer and a J-beta primer mix. Every cDNA molecule carried a tag from a template-switch adaptor bearing 12 random nucleotides. TCRdb itself ran the 5' RACE reads through MiXCR, one entry per CDR3 protein. The sample records about 1.4 million distinct CDR3 sequences, almost 60% being singletons. A word on this clonotype: Its antigen is currently unknown.

This clonotype was sampled from a man younger than 30 in good health. The V call is TRBV7-6, the J call TRBJ1-6, with 7 bases matching TRBD1. Specimen: blood. The CDR3 protein is CASSGITGVRPLHF. The CDR3, as DNA: TGTGCCAGCAGCGGTATTACAGGGGTACGACCCCTCCACTTT. The full variable domain, in which reference TRBV7-6 and TRBJ1-6 provide the parts outside the CDR3, is GAGVSQSPRYKVTKRGQDVALRCDPISGHVSLYWYRQALGQGPEFLTYFNYEAQQDKSGLPNDRFSAERPEGSISTLTIQRTEQRDSAMYRCASSGITGVRPLHFGNGTRLTVT.